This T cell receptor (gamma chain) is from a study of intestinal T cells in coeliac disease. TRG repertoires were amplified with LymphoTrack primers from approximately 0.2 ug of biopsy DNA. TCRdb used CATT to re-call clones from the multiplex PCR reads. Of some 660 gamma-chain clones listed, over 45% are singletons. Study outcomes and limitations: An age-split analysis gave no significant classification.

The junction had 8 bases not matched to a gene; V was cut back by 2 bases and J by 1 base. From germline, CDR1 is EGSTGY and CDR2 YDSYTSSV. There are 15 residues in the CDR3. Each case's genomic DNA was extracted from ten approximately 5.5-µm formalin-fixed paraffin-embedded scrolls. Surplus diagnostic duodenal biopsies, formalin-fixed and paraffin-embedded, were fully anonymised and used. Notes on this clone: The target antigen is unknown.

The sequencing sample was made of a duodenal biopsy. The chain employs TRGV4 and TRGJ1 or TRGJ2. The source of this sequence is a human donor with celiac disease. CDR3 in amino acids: CATWDVIGNYYKKLF. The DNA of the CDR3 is TGTGCCACCTGGGATGTTATCGGCAATTATTATAAGAAACTCTTT.